These 25 T cell receptor beta chains were sequenced from one sample in a study of prognosis after radiotherapy for stage I lung cancer (dated by TCRdb to about 2021). Data came from an Illumina HiSeq 3000. Two rounds of multiplex PCR on genomic DNA were used to amplify the TCR beta CDR3 region. The first PCR round used primers specific to each TRBV and TRBJ gene, with sequences filed in Chinese patent CN105087789A. TCRdb trimmed public reads at Q25 via fastp, called clones via MiXCR and kept in-frame beta chains. Records with the same CDR3 protein are collapsed into one entry carrying the most frequent genes and DNA. The sample records about 17,000 distinct CDR3 sequences, over 15% of which are singletons. Together, the top ten hold more than 35% of the sample. The input for sequencing was PBMCs, taken before or after stereotactic body radiation therapy (not recorded which). Receptors were obtained from a donor aged 50 or older with non-small cell lung cancer.

This clonotype was counted ten times or more. V usage is TRBV18 and J usage is TRBJ1-1, with TRBD1 matching 10 bases. Germline V lookup: CDR1 KGHSH, CDR2 LQKENI. This CDR3 spans 14 amino acids. The V gene end was trimmed by 4 bases and the J gene end by 3 bases; junction bases not matched to a gene: 2. CDR3 sequence reads: CASSRDRGHTEAFF. CDR3 bases: TGTGCCAGCTCACGGGACAGGGGTCACACTGAAGCTTTCTTT.

This clonotype was observed at least ten times. The chain recombines TRBV28 with TRBJ2-2; the D gene is possibly TRBD2 (6 bases). Germline-derived CDR1 and CDR2 are MDHEN and SYDVKM. The CDR3 has 16 amino acids. Trimming removed 6 bases at V and 4 bases at J, with 18 bases between. CDR3 coding DNA: TGTGCCAGCAGAACACCGGGACTCACCGCCACCGGGGAGCTGTTTTTT. Protein sequence: CASRTPGLTATGELFF.

The sample holds many counts of this clonotype. This sequence joins TRBV12-3 or TRBV12-4 and TRBJ1-5; D is perhaps TRBD1 (5 bases). The length of the CDR3 is 15 residues. V lost 3 bases and J lost 2, with 11 bases in between. CDR3 sequence reads: CASSFIGEGNQPQHF. The CDR3 DNA follows: TGTGCCAGCAGTTTCATAGGGGAGGGCAATCAGCCCCAGCATTTT.

In its sample, this clonotype was seen many times. J is TRBJ1-2 and V is TRBV6-2 or TRBV6-3; D call uncertain. This CDR3 region has 12 residues. Germline values: CDR1 MNHEY, CDR2 SVGEGT. The germline V and J ends were trimmed by 2 bases and 4 bases, with 5 bases remaining between them. The CDR3, as DNA: TGTGCCAGCAGTTACGGACTCTATGGCTACACCTTC. It yields the protein CASSYGLYGYTF.

This clonotype was observed at least ten times. J is TRBJ1-5 and V is TRBV15; D is ambiguous. CDR1 is LNHNV, CDR2 YYDKDF, per germline (reference sequence). This CDR3 is built from 15 residues. Deletions cut 2 bases from V and 2 bases from J, with 10 bases between. CDR3 DNA: TGTGCCACCAGCAGAAAAGCTTCGGGCAATCAGCCCCAGCATTTT. Residues: CATSRKASGNQPQHF.

This clonotype occurred many times. The chain carries TRBV18 and TRBJ2-7; 7 positions agree with TRBD2. Germline V CDR1 and CDR2: KGHSH, LQKENI. V dropped 4 bases and J dropped 6; count of bases not matched to a gene: 12. This CDR3 spans 15 amino acids. The CDR3 sequence is CASSRSAGALIEQYF. CDR3 DNA: TGTGCCAGCTCACGGTCCGCGGGAGCCCTTATCGAGCAGTACTTC. The full variable domain, completed using reference TRBV18 and TRBJ2-7, is NAGVMQNPRHLVRRRGQEARLRCSPMKGHSHVYWYRQLPEEGLKFMVYLQKENIIDESGMPKERFSAEFPKEGPSILRIQQVVRGDSAAYFCASSRSAGALIEQYFGPGTRLTVT.

This clonotype was counted ten times or more. V and J are TRBV29-1 and TRBJ1-1; the D is unclear. The V gene's germline CDR1 is SQVTM and CDR2 ANQGSEA. V was shortened by 4 bases and J by 1 base, with 7 bases between the two germline ends. This CDR3 comprises 12 residues. CDR3 in DNA: TGCAGCGTTGGGACGGCGAACACTGAAGCTTTCTTT. This sequence encodes CSVGTANTEAFF.

This clonotype has ten or more counts. The rearrangement links TRBV7-9 to TRBJ1-1; D call uncertain. The CDR3 is 14 amino acids. Looked up from germline, CDR1 is SEHNR and CDR2 is FQNEAQ (reference sequence). Trimming took 5 bases from V and 2 from J, leaving 12 bases between them. The CDR3: CASSGRTFNTEAFF. The CDR3 DNA is TGTGCCAGCAGCGGGAGGACGTTCAACACTGAAGCTTTCTTT.

This clonotype was observed many times. This sequence joins TRBV30 and TRBJ2-5; 9 positions match TRBD2. The CDR3 length is 13 residues. Germline CDR1 is GTSNPN and CDR2 is SVGIG (reference sequence). J gave up 5 bases and V 4 bases, and 5 bases lay outside the gene matches. For the CDR3, the DNA is TGTGCCTGGATGTCCAGCGGGAGGGAGACCCAGTACTTC. This translates into CAWMSSGRETQYF. Full variable domain (missing parts from reference TRBV30 and TRBJ2-5): SQTIHQWPATLVQPVGSPLSLECTVEGTSNPNLYWYRQAAGRGLQLLFYSVGIGQISSEVPQNLSASRPQDRQFILSSKKLLLSDSGFYLCAWMSSGRETQYFGPGTRLLVL.

Details on this clonotype: The likely explanation is a read error, given a far larger clone one base away. The chain is built from TRBV10-3 and TRBJ1-4; 9 bases align to TRBD1. Germline-derived CDR1 and CDR2 are ENHRY and SYGVKD. The J segment lost 8 bases and the V segment lost 11 bases, leaving 18 bases of the junction unmatched. The CDR3 consists of 16 residues. The chain's CDR3 is CAGRDDRGRVSEKLFF. The CDR3 coding sequence is TGTGCCGGCAGGGACGACAGGGGGAGAGTATCCGAAAAACTGTTTTTT.

With respect to this clonotype: With a much larger clone just one base away, this may be a read error. The rearrangement links TRBV19 to TRBJ2-3; a possible D gene is TRBD2 (6 bases). Per the germline V gene, CDR1 is LNHDA and CDR2 is SQIVND (reference sequence). CDR3 size: 15 residues. The germline V and J ends were trimmed by 3 bases and 6 bases, with 16 bases remaining between them. For the CDR3, the DNA is TGTGCCAGTAGTATGGAGGGGCGGGAATACGATACGCAGTATTTT. This encodes CASSMEGREYDTQYF.

The sample holds many counts of this clonotype. This chain uses TRBV20-1 with TRBJ1-2, with TRBD1 matching over 8 bases. The ends lost 0 bases at V and 7 bases at J; junction bases unmatched: 7. This CDR3 contains 14 residues. The germline V gene has CDR1 DFQATT and CDR2 SNEGSKA (reference sequence). CDR3 loop: CSARDWTGTAGYTF. CDR3 nucleotide sequence: TGCAGTGCTAGAGATTGGACAGGGACAGCTGGCTACACCTTC.

This clonotype was counted ten times or more. This rearrangement joins TRBV5-4 to TRBJ2-3; 16 positions match TRBD2. Germline V gives CDR1 SGHNT, CDR2 YYREEE (reference sequence). With 7 bases clipped from V and 3 bases from J, the junction kept 2 bases outside the gene matches. The CDR3 has 15 residues. The CDR3 nucleotides read TGTGCCAGCGGGACTAGCGGGGGGGCGACAGATACGCAGTATTTT. This codes for CASGTSGGATDTQYF. Together with reference TRBV5-4 and TRBJ2-3, the CDR3 gives the full variable domain: ETGVTQSPTHLIKTRGQQVTLRCSSQSGHNTVSWYQQALGQGPQFIFQYYREEENGRGNFPPRFSGLQFPNYSSELNVNALELDDSALYLCASGTSGGATDTQYFGPGTRLTVL.

This clonotype was seen many times. The J gene is TRBJ1-3, the V gene TRBV7-6; D ambiguous. V lost 4 bases and J 0 bases, leaving 10 bases between the germline ends. The CDR3 runs 15 residues. Germline V CDR1 and CDR2: SGHVS, FNYEAQ. CDR3 region: CASSSSPSSGNTIYF. DNA for the CDR3: TGTGCCAGCAGCTCCTCTCCGTCCTCTGGAAACACCATATATTTT. Full variable domain (outside the CDR3, taken from reference TRBV7-6 and TRBJ1-3): GAGVSQSPRYKVTKRGQDVALRCDPISGHVSLYWYRQALGQGPEFLTYFNYEAQQDKSGLPNDRFSAERPEGSISTLTIQRTEQRDSAMYRCASSSSPSSGNTIYFGEGSWLTVV.

This clonotype was recorded many times. The chain recombines TRBV14 with TRBJ1-3, with D uncertain. Germline loops: CDR1 SGHDN, CDR2 FVKESK. The CDR3 is 16 amino acids. V was shortened by 1 base and J by 2 bases, with 12 bases between the two germline ends. The CDR3 loop reads CASSQGSGGAGNTIYF. Here the CDR3 DNA reads TGTGCCAGCAGCCAAGGGTCGGGAGGAGCTGGAAACACCATATATTTT.

At least ten counts were recorded for this clonotype. The CDR3 protein is CASSPRGRDEQYF. Written as DNA, the CDR3 is TGTGCCAGCTCACCTCGAGGGAGGGACGAGCAGTACTTC. The chain has TRBV18 and TRBJ2-7; 7 nucleotides match TRBD2. This CDR3 has 13 amino acids. V shed 3 bases, J shed 5 bases, and the junction held 4 bases outside the gene matches. Per germline, CDR1 KGHSH and CDR2 LQKENI. The variable domain in full, with the rest retrieved from reference TRBV18 and TRBJ2-7, is NAGVMQNPRHLVRRRGQEARLRCSPMKGHSHVYWYRQLPEEGLKFMVYLQKENIIDESGMPKERFSAEFPKEGPSILRIQQVVRGDSAAYFCASSPRGRDEQYFGPGTRLTVT.

This clonotype was recorded many times. The genes are TRBV12-3 or TRBV12-4 and TRBJ1-1; D unclear. There are 17 residues in the CDR3. Deletions cut 4 bases from V and 1 base from J, with 19 bases between. CDR3 DNA sequence: TGTGCCAGCAGTTCACTGGTCCGGGGAAGAGAGAACACTGAAGCTTTCTTT. Amino acid sequence: CASSSLVRGRENTEAFF.

This clonotype was recorded many times. This chain uses TRBV7-8 with TRBJ2-7; D gene ambiguous. Trimming stripped 5 bases from V and 1 base from J, with 12 bases between. The CDR3 runs 14 residues. Germline V gives CDR1 SGHVS, CDR2 FQNEAQ. The CDR3 reads CASSGALTSYEQYF. The CDR3 region has the DNA TGTGCCAGCAGCGGCGCACTAACGTCCTACGAGCAGTACTTC.

There are many counts of this clonotype. V gene TRBV12-3 or TRBV12-4 combines with J gene TRBJ1-2; TRBD1 might be the D (5 bases). The CDR3 has 13 residues. The V and J ends lost 7 bases and 2 bases respectively, with 11 bases between them. The CDR3 reads CASKGAGNYGYTF. The CDR3 DNA is TGTGCCAGCAAAGGGGCCGGAAACTATGGCTACACCTTC.

This clonotype was seen repeatedly, ten times or more. The chain has TRBV10-3 and TRBJ1-2; TRBD1 might be the D (6 bases). The CDR3 extends over 16 amino acids. Looked up from germline, CDR1 is ENHRY and CDR2 is SYGVKD. The ends were cut back, 6 bases at V and 2 bases at J, with 19 bases in the middle. In nucleotides, the CDR3 is TGTGCCATCAGCGCCCGGACAGAGGGTCTCAACTATGGCTACACCTTC. Its protein is CAISARTEGLNYGYTF.

This clonotype came up many times. This chain uses TRBV3-1 with TRBJ2-5; a weak D match, TRBD2 (6 bases). The germline gives CDR1 LGHDT, CDR2 YNNKEL (reference sequence). This CDR3 has 17 residues. Trimming took 0 bases from V and 2 from J, leaving 16 bases between them. The CDR3: CASSQEGPGLQQETQYF. The CDR3 nucleotides read TGTGCCAGCAGCCAAGAGGGACCGGGACTGCAACAAGAGACCCAGTACTTC.

There are many counts of this clonotype. The CDR3 DNA sequence: TGTGCCAGCAGTGAAATTTCAGGTCAGCCCCAGCATTTT. Its translation is CASSEISGQPQHF. V gene TRBV6-2 or TRBV6-3 combines with J gene TRBJ1-5; the D is unclear. V dropped 5 bases and J dropped 6 bases, with 11 bases sitting between them. CDR1 MNHEY and CDR2 SVGEGT come from the germline V gene. The length of the CDR3 is 13 residues.

At least ten counts were recorded for this clonotype. This chain connects TRBV10-3 to TRBJ1-1; D is possibly TRBD1 (5 bases). V dropped 3 bases and J dropped 5 bases, with 16 bases sitting between them. The germline V gene has CDR1 ENHRY and CDR2 SYGVKD. The CDR3 covers 15 residues. The DNA for the CDR3 is TGTGCCATCAGTGAAGTTGGGGGAAAGTATACTGAAGCTTTCTTT. This encodes CAISEVGGKYTEAFF.

This clonotype was found many times. The chain couples TRBV15 to TRBJ2-1, with 10 bases identical to TRBD2. This CDR3 contains 16 residues. Trimming took 4 bases from V and 8 from J; bases not matched to a gene: 11. Germline lookup yields CDR1 LNHNV and CDR2 YYDKDF (reference sequence). CDR3: CATSTDFSGRRHEQFF. The CDR3 DNA sequence: TGTGCCACCAGCACTGATTTTAGCGGGAGGCGTCATGAGCAGTTCTTC.

There are many counts of this clonotype. The rearrangement links TRBV2 to TRBJ1-3; D gene unclear. There are 16 residues in the CDR3. V lost 4 bases, J lost 0 bases, and 13 bases lay in between. Germline V CDR1 and CDR2: SNHLY, FYNNEI. For the CDR3, the DNA is TGTGCCAGCAGTGTCGGGGAAGCCTTCTCTGGAAACACCATATATTTT. It yields the protein CASSVGEAFSGNTIYF.